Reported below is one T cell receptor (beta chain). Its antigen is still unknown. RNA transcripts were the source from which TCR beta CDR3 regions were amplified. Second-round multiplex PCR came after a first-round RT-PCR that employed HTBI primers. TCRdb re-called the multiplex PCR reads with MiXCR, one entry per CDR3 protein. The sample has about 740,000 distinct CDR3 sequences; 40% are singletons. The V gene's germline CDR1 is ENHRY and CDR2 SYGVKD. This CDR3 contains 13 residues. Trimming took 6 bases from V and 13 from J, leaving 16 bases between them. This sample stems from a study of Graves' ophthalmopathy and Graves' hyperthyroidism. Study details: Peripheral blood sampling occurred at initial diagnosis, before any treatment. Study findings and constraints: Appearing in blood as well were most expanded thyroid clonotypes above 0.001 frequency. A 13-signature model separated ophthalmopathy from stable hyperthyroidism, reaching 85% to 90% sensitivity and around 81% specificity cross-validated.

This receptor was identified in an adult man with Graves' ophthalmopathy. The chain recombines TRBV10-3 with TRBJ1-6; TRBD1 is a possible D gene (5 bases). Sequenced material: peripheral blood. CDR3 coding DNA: TGTGCCATCAGGGGGACGGGGGGAGCGCCCCTCCACTTT. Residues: CAIRGTGGAPLHF.